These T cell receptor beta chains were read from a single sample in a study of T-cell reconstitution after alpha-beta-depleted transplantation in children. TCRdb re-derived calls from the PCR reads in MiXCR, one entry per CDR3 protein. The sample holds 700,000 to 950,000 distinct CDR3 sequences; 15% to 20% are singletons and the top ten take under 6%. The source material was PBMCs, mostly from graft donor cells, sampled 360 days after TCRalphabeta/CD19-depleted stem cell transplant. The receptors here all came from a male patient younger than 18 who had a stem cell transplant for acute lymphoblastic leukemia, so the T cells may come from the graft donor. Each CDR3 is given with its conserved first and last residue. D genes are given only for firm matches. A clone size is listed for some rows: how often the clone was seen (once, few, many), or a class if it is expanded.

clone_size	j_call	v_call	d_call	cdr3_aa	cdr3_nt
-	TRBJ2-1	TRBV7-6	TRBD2	CAISSGRARDEQFF	TGTGCCATATCAAGCGGGAGGGCCAGAGATGAGCAGTTCTTC
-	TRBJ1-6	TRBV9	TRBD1	CASSGTGGHSPLHF	TGTGCCAGCAGCGGGACAGGGGGCCATTCACCCCTCCACTTT
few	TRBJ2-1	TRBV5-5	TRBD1	CASSPPGQGTYNEQFF	TGTGCCAGCAGCCCTCCGGGACAGGGTACCTACAATGAGCAGTTCTTC
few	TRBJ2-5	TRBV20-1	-	CSAGPTVAWETQYF	TGCAGTGCTGGCCCTACCGTAGCGTGGGAGACCCAGTACTTC
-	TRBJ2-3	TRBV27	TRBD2	CASSPLAGSSTDMQYF	TGTGCCAGCAGCCCGCTAGCGGGATCTAGCACAGATATGCAGTATTTT
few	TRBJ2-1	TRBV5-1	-	CASSFGLANSYNEQFF	TGCGCCAGCAGCTTCGGGCTAGCGAACTCCTACAATGAGCAGTTCTTC
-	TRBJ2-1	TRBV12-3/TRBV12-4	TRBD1	CASSTRDRPFRGVYNEQFF	TGTGCCAGCAGTACTCGGGACAGACCCTTTAGAGGGGTGTACAATGAGCAGTTCTTC
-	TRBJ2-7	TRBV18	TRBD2	CASFTSGSLSYEQYF	TGTGCCAGCTTTACTAGCGGGAGTCTCTCCTACGAGCAGTACTTC
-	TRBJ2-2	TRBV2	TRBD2	CASSGLAGGLNTGELFF	TGTGCCAGCAGCGGACTAGCGGGAGGACTGAACACCGGGGAGCTGTTTTTT
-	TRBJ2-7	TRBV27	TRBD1	CASSGTGWVYEQYF	TGTGCCAGCAGTGGGACAGGGTGGGTGTACGAGCAGTACTTC
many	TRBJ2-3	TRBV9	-	CASSSARDTQYF	TGTGCCAGCAGTTCCGCGCGAGATACGCAGTATTTT
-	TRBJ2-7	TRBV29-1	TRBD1	CSVEPRTGAGEQYF	TGCAGCGTTGAACCCCGGACAGGGGCAGGGGAGCAGTACTTC
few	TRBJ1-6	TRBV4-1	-	CASSPQTAGLFWSPLHF	TGCGCCAGCAGCCCACAGACAGCAGGCTTATTTTGGTCACCCCTCCACTTT
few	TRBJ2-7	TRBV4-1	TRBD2	CASSQPGTSYLHEQYF	TGCGCCAGCAGCCAGCCCGGGACTAGCTACCTCCACGAGCAGTACTTC
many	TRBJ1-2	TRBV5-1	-	CASSFVADFNYGYTF	TGCGCCAGCAGCTTTGTCGCAGATTTTAACTATGGCTACACCTTC
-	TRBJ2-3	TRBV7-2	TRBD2	CASTLGGLAGGNTQYF	TGTGCCAGCACTCTAGGGGGACTAGCGGGAGGGAATACGCAGTATTTT
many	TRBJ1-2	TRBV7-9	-	CASSLGLGRSYGYTF	TGTGCCAGCAGCTTAGGGCTGGGGAGGTCCTATGGCTACACCTTC
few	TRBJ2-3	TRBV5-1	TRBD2	CASSLGGTSFTDTQYF	TGCGCCAGCAGCTTGGGCGGGACTAGTTTTACAGATACGCAGTATTTT
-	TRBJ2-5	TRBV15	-	CATSSLAGRKQETQYF	TGTGCCACCAGCTCCTTGGCGGGACGGAAACAAGAGACCCAGTACTTC
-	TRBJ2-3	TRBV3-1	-	CASSLRLDFTDTQYF	TGTGCCAGCAGCCTCAGACTAGACTTCACAGATACGCAGTATTTT
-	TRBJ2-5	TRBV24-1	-	CATSDWRDPETQYF	TGTGCCACCAGTGATTGGCGGGACCCAGAGACCCAGTACTTC
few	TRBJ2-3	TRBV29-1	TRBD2	CSQILAGGPDTQYF	TGCAGCCAGATACTAGCGGGAGGGCCGGATACGCAGTATTTT
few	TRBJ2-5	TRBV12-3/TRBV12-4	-	CASSLGRGGEETQYF	TGTGCCAGCAGTTTGGGCAGGGGAGGTGAAGAGACCCAGTACTTC
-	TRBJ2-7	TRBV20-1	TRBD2	CCAYSGTSGSSNEQYF	TGCTGTGCCTATTCCGGGACTAGCGGGAGCAGCAACGAGCAGTACTTC
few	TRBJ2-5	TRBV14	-	CASSHNPYQETQYF	TGTGCCAGCAGCCATAACCCTTACCAAGAGACCCAGTACTTC
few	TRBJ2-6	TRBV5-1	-	CASSLAGTPVSGANVLTF	TGCGCCAGCAGCTTGGCGGGGACACCAGTCTCTGGGGCCAACGTCCTGACTTTC
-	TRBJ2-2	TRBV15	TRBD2	CATSRGASGKSKLFF	TGTGCCACCAGCCGAGGGGCTAGCGGGAAGTCTAAGCTGTTTTTT
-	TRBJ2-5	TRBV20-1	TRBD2	CSARTSGRVETQYF	TGCAGTGCTCGGACTAGCGGGAGGGTTGAGACCCAGTACTTC
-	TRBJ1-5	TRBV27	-	CASSPFNSNQPQHF	TGTGCCAGCAGTCCGTTCAACAGCAATCAGCCCCAGCATTTT
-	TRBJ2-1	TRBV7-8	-	CASSHPIFGESSYNEQFF	TGTGCCAGCAGTCATCCAATATTCGGGGAGAGCTCCTACAATGAGCAGTTCTTC
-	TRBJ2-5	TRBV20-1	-	CSALTRLGETQYF	TGCAGTGCTTTAACTAGACTAGGGGAGACCCAGTACTTC
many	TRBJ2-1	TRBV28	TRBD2	CASKGERGGHISYNEQFF	TGTGCCAGCAAAGGCGAGCGGGGGGGACATATATCCTACAATGAGCAGTTCTTC